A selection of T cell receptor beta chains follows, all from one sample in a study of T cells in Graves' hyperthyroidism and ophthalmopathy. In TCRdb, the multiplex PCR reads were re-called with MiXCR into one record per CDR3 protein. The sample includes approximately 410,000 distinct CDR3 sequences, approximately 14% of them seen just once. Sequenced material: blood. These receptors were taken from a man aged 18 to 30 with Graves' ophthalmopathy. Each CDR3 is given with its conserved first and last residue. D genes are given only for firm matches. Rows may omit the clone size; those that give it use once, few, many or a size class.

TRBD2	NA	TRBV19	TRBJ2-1	TGTGCCAGTAGTATGTCTAGCGGGATCGTCGTCTTC	CASSMSSGIVVF
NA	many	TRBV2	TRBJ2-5	TGTGCCAGCAGTGAGCTCGTGGTTGAGACCCAGTACTTC	CASSELVVETQYF
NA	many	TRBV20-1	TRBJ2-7	TGCAGTGCTAGAGCTCCCCAAGACATGTCCTACGAGCAGTACTTC	CSARAPQDMSYEQYF
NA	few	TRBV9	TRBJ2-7	TGTGCCAGCAGCGCAACAAACGGTTTCCCCTACGAGCAGTACTTC	CASSATNGFPYEQYF
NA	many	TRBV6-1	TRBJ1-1	TGTGCCAGCACCCACGGGGGAGACTATGAAGCTTTCTTT	CASTHGGDYEAFF
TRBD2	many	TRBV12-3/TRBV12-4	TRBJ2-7	TGTGCCAGCAGTCTACTAGCGGACTCCTACGAGCAGTACTTC	CASSLLADSYEQYF
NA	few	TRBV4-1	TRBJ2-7	TGCGCCAGCAGCCTACGGGACGCCTACGAGCAGTACTTC	CASSLRDAYEQYF
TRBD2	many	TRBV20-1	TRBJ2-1	TGCAGTGCTAGAGTCACTAGCGGACCCAATGAGCAGTTCTTC	CSARVTSGPNEQFF
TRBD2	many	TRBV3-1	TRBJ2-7	TGTGCCAGCAGCTCACATCCTGCGACTAGCGGATACGAGCAGTACTTC	CASSSHPATSGYEQYF
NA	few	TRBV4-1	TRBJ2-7	TGCGCCAGCAGCCAAGAGGGGTTCTCCTACGAGCAGTACTTC	CASSQEGFSYEQYF
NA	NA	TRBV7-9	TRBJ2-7	TGTGCCAGCAGCGAGTACGGCGCCTTCAGCTCCTACGAGCAGTACTTC	CASSEYGAFSSYEQYF
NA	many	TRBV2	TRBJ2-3	TGTGCCAGCAGTGTAGCAGGCGGCCGCACAGATACGCAGTATTTT	CASSVAGGRTDTQYF
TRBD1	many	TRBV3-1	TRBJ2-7	TGTGCCAGCAGCATCGGACAGGGTCCCTACGAGCAGTACTTC	CASSIGQGPYEQYF
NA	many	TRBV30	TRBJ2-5	TGTGCCTGGGGGGGGCCGGGGACCCAGTACTTC	CAWGGPGTQYF
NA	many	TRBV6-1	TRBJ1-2	TGTGCCAGCAGTGATGGACGAGGGGGCTACACCTTC	CASSDGRGGYTF
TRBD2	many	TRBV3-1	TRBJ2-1	TGTGCCAGCAGCCAAGTTTGGCAGGGAGGGGACAATGAGCAGTTCTTC	CASSQVWQGGDNEQFF